This TCR beta chain comes out of a study of regulatory T cells in long-lasting Graves disease. The authors built TCR beta libraries using iRepertoire HTBI primers and Arm-PCR of CDR3 regions. Authors' data handling: About 62 TRBV and about 14 TRBJ segments were identified across samples. TCRdb used MiXCR to reprocess the multiplex PCR reads, holding one entry per CDR3 protein. V and J calls and clone size were set by TCRdb, not the authors. The table includes about 540,000 distinct CDR3 sequences, approximately 13% detected once. Germline values: CDR1 WNHNN, CDR2 SYGVQD (reference sequence). This CDR3 spans 15 amino acids. V trimming: 0 bases; J trimming: 12 bases; junction bases outside the gene matches: 8. Regarding time point: newly diagnosed GD, antithyroid drugs for less than 3 months. The TCR library used RNA extracted from PBMCs. The table lists this clonotype with many counts. The same sample was also used in a study of T cells in Graves' hyperthyroidism and ophthalmopathy. That publication notes: HTBI primers were used for first-round RT-PCR of the TCR CDR3. Most clonotypes that expanded in the thyroid above 0.001 also showed up in blood. A 13 V-J model separated ophthalmopathy from stable hyperthyroidism.

The clonotype originates from a man aged 30 to 39 with Graves disease. V and J are TRBV10-1 and TRBJ2-1; 10 nucleotides align to TRBD1. This specimen was peripheral blood mononuclear cells (PBMCs), taken at new diagnosis, from a patient treated with antithyroid drugs. The CDR3: CASSESATGGGGQFF. As DNA, the CDR3 is TGCGCCAGCAGTGAGTCGGCGACAGGGGGCGGAGGGCAGTTCTTC.